A single sample is the source of the 18 T cell receptor beta chains below, sequenced in a study of cytomegalovirus exposure and HLA in healthy donors. 13 Jbeta primers and 60 Vbeta primers were used for the PCR. The assay was immunoSEQ multiplex PCR, and TCRdb's table has in-frame clones only and misses some. This table holds 95,000 to 110,000 clones, around three quarters found once. Sequences were obtained from PBMCs. These receptors all stem from a man aged 45-60 years in good health and CMV-seropositive.

This clone appeared once. The chain employs TRBV30 and TRBJ1-3; D gene ambiguous. The germline V gene has CDR1 GTSNPN and CDR2 SVGIG (reference sequence). The CDR3 is 13 amino acids. V gave up 1 base and J gave up 4 bases, with 8 bases separating them. CDR3 loop: CAWSGSVGNTIYF. In nucleotides, the CDR3 is TGTGCCTGGAGTGGGAGCGTCGGAAACACCATATATTTT.

The gene calls are TRBV6-6 and TRBJ1-5; maybe TRBD1 (5 bases). This CDR3 region has 15 residues. Trimming removed 8 bases at V and 3 bases at J, with 17 bases between. The germline V gene encodes CDR1 MNHNY and CDR2 SVGAGI (reference sequence). CDR3 in amino acids: CASVPGTGINQPQHF. In DNA form, the CDR3 reads TGTGCCAGCGTACCAGGAACAGGAATCAATCAGCCCCAGCATTTT.

J is TRBJ2-5 and V is TRBV2; D ambiguous. The CDR3 is 13 residues long. Germline V CDR1 and CDR2: SNHLY, FYNNEI. Trimming removed 7 bases at V and 1 base at J, with 10 bases between. CDR3 protein: CASIKAGQETQYF. CDR3 DNA: TGTGCCAGCATTAAGGCAGGCCAAGAGACCCAGTACTTC.

The chain is built from TRBV30 and TRBJ2-6; TRBD1 aligns across 9 bases. Per germline, CDR1 GTSNPN and CDR2 SVGIG (reference sequence). The CDR3 has 16 amino acids. The trim removed 0 bases at V and 2 bases at J, leaving 2 bases unmatched. The CDR3: CAWSVQGAPGANVLTF. In DNA form, the CDR3 reads TGTGCCTGGAGTGTACAGGGGGCTCCTGGGGCCAACGTCCTGACTTTC.

This clone was seen a single time. V gene TRBV27 combines with J gene TRBJ1-1; D uncertain. Trimming shortened V by 1 base and J by 3 bases, and 6 bases separated the two germline ends. This CDR3 comprises 13 residues. Germline CDR1 and CDR2: MNHEY and SMNVEV (reference sequence). The CDR3 loop is CASSLLVDTEAFF. The CDR3 DNA is TGTGCCAGCAGTTTATTAGTGGACACTGAAGCTTTCTTT.

The rearrangement joins TRBV7-6 to TRBJ2-1; D perhaps matches TRBD2 (6 bases). The CDR3 consists of 15 residues. V was clipped by 1 base and J by 1 base, with 8 bases between them. Germline V gives CDR1 SGHVS, CDR2 FNYEAQ. The CDR3: CASSLVAGSYNEQFF. The CDR3 nucleotides are TGTGCCAGCAGCTTAGTGGCGGGATCCTACAATGAGCAGTTCTTC.

CDR3 coding DNA: TGTGCCAGCGCACAGGGCTTTCAAGAGACCCAGTACTTC. Its translation is CASAQGFQETQYF. The chain has TRBV19 and TRBJ2-5; possibly TRBD1 for D (6 bases). CDR3 size: 13 residues. CDR1 is LNHDA, CDR2 SQIVND, per germline (reference sequence). V lost 9 bases to trimming and J lost 2 bases, with 13 bases between them.

This chain joins TRBV15 and TRBJ2-7; perhaps TRBD1 as D (6 bases). V was pared by 1 base and J by 10 bases, with 17 bases between. Germline-derived CDR1 and CDR2 are LNHNV and YYDKDF (reference sequence). CDR3 length equals 14 residues. The CDR3: CATSRAPTAQGQYF. CDR3 nucleotide sequence: TGTGCCACCAGCAGAGCCCCGACAGCACAGGGCCAGTACTTC.

The chain joins TRBV5-1 to TRBJ2-2, with a weak D call TRBD2 (5 bases). Germline V gene data show CDR1 as SGHRS and CDR2 as YFSETQ. The ends were cut back, 7 bases at V and 0 bases at J, with 10 bases in the middle. The CDR3 has 14 residues. Here the CDR3 DNA reads TGCGCCAGCTCCCAAGCGGCGAACACCGGGGAGCTGTTTTTT. Encoded protein: CASSQAANTGELFF. Based on the CDR3 plus reference TRBV5-1 and TRBJ2-2, the full variable domain is KAGVTQTPRYLIKTRGQQVTLSCSPISGHRSVSWYQQTPGQGLQFLFEYFSETQRNKGNFPGRFSGRQFSNSRSEMNVSTLELGDSALYLCASSQAANTGELFFGEGSRLTVL.

V gene TRBV7-9 combines with J gene TRBJ2-2; TRBD1 aligns across 7 bases. This CDR3 spans 13 amino acids. V was pared by 8 bases and J by 6 bases, with 6 bases of the junction left unmatched. From germline, CDR1 is SEHNR and CDR2 FQNEAQ (reference sequence). CDR3 region: CASARGFAGELFF. For the CDR3, the DNA is TGTGCCAGCGCCAGGGGGTTCGCCGGGGAGCTGTTTTTT.

This sequence joins TRBV19 and TRBJ1-2, with 8 bases matching TRBD1. CDR3 size: 14 residues. The germline CDR1 and CDR2 sequences are LNHDA and SQIVND (reference sequence). Unmatched junction bases numbered 11, after V lost 6 bases and J lost 8 bases. The CDR3 coding sequence is TGTGCCAGTAGCCTTACGACAGGGGTTCGCGGCTACACCTTC. Protein: CASSLTTGVRGYTF.

The rearrangement uses TRBV7-6 and TRBJ2-3; TRBD2 matches at 8 bases. Germline V gene data show CDR1 as SGHVS and CDR2 as FNYEAQ. The ends lost 2 bases at V and 1 base at J; junction bases unmatched: 5. This CDR3 contains 16 residues. The CDR3 loop reads CASSLSAGVGTDTQYF. CDR3 DNA sequence: TGTGCCAGCAGCTTATCAGCGGGAGTAGGCACAGATACGCAGTATTTT.

V usage is TRBV10-2 and J usage is TRBJ2-5; 9 bases fit TRBD2. The germline V gene has CDR1 WSHSY and CDR2 SAAADI. V was clipped by 3 bases and J by 2 bases; unmatched bases: 4. This CDR3 comprises 15 residues. The CDR3 here is CASSEGLAGQETQYF. CDR3 in DNA: TGCGCCAGCAGTGAAGGGCTAGCGGGACAAGAGACCCAGTACTTC.

On this clone itself: The sample carries other DNA sequences with the same CDR3. This rearrangement joins TRBV6-1 to TRBJ2-1, with 13 bases identical to TRBD2. Germline CDR1 MNHNS, CDR2 SASEGT. V dropped 4 bases and J dropped 6; count of bases not matched to a gene: 0. The CDR3 extends over 14 amino acids. The CDR3: CASSGTSGGNEQFF. Written as DNA, the CDR3 is TGTGCCAGCAGTGGGACTAGCGGGGGCAATGAGCAGTTCTTC.

V and J are TRBV5-1 and TRBJ1-2; weak D call: TRBD1 (6 bases). The CDR3 loop spans 15 amino acids. The V and J ends lost 4 bases and 2 bases respectively, with 15 bases between them. CDR1 and CDR2 (germline): SGHRS, YFSETQ. CDR3 region: CASSAVQGENYGYTF. Written as DNA, the CDR3 is TGCGCCAGCAGCGCAGTACAGGGAGAGAACTATGGCTACACCTTC. Together with reference TRBV5-1 and TRBJ1-2, the CDR3 gives the full variable domain: KAGVTQTPRYLIKTRGQQVTLSCSPISGHRSVSWYQQTPGQGLQFLFEYFSETQRNKGNFPGRFSGRQFSNSRSEMNVSTLELGDSALYLCASSAVQGENYGYTFGSGTRLTVV.

The V gene is TRBV5-8, the J gene TRBJ1-5; 12 nucleotides agree with TRBD1. The CDR3 has 17 amino acids. The junction had 7 bases not matched to a gene; V was cut back by 4 bases and J by 2 bases. Looked up from germline, CDR1 is SGHTS and CDR2 is YDEGEE. The CDR3 DNA sequence: TGTGCCAGCAGCGTGGGGACAGGGGGCGCGGGCAATCAGCCCCAGCATTTT. Translating gives CASSVGTGGAGNQPQHF.

The CDR3 DNA is TGTGCCAGCAAAAGCCGGGACAGGTGGACTGAAGCTTTCTTT. Encoded protein: CASKSRDRWTEAFF. V gene TRBV6-5 combines with J gene TRBJ1-1, with TRBD1 identical over 8 bases. Germline V gene lookup returns CDR1 MNHEY and CDR2 SVGAGI. With V trimmed by 7 bases and J by 5 bases, 9 bases remained unmatched. CDR3 length: 14 amino acids.

V gene TRBV28 combines with J gene TRBJ1-5, with 8 bases that match TRBD1. CDR3 length: 16 residues. Looked up from germline, CDR1 is MDHEN and CDR2 is SYDVKM. The junction had 8 bases not matched to a gene; V was cut back by 6 bases and J by 1 base. The CDR3 nucleotides are TGTGCCAGCAGCCATGGACAGGGACCGAGCAATCAGCCCCAGCATTTT. The encoded protein is CASSHGQGPSNQPQHF. Together with reference TRBV28 and TRBJ1-5, the CDR3 gives the full variable domain: DVKVTQSSRYLVKRTGEKVFLECVQDMDHENMFWYRQDPGLGLRLIYFSYDVKMKEKGDIPEGYSVSREKKERFSLILESASTNQTSMYLCASSHGQGPSNQPQHFGDGTRLSIL.